One T cell receptor (beta chain) is described in this entry. This entry comes from a study of blood T cell repertoires in COVID-19. For the study at large: Nucleic acid was either cDNA or gDNA, and it came from T cells, B-cell-depleted T cells, or PBMCs.

This CDR3 region has 18 residues. With 5 bases clipped from V and 2 bases from J, the junction kept 11 bases outside the gene matches. The V gene's germline CDR1 is MNHNY and CDR2 SVGAGI (reference sequence). Clones were sequenced by immunoSEQ multiplex PCR, and TCRdb holds only the in-frame ones, with some missing. The repertoire holds about 250,000 clones, with around nine tenths as singletons. V and J are TRBV6-6 and TRBJ2-5; TRBD2 matches 13 bases. This TCR derives from a woman in her fifties or sixties who had recovered from COVID-19. The sequenced sample consisted of peripheral blood. The CDR3 is CASSPPSLLAGGQETQYF. The CDR3 DNA reads TGTGCCAGCAGTCCCCCCTCCCTACTAGCGGGGGGGCAAGAGACCCAGTACTTC.